The rows below give T cell receptor beta chains drawn from one sample of a study of blood T cell repertoires in COVID-19. Generated by immunoSEQ multiplex PCR, the TCRdb table keeps only in-frame clones and is missing some. There are fewer than 300,000 clones in the sample; around 87% occur only once, and about 2.1% lies in the top ten. Sequencing was carried out using peripheral blood. The receptors shown here come from a woman in her 50s with acute or convalescent COVID-19. Each CDR3 is given with its conserved first and last residue. D genes are given only for firm matches. Where a row states a size, it is once, few, many or the class of an expanded clone; other rows omit it.

size | J | V | D | CDR3 | DNA
- | TRBJ1-1 | TRBV6-5 | - | CASSLRTANTEAFF | TGTGCCAGCAGCCTACGGACAGCGAACACTGAAGCTTTCTTT
- | TRBJ1-6 | TRBV6-2/TRBV6-3 | - | CASSYSASPLHF | TGTGCCAGCAGTTACTCAGCCTCACCCCTCCACTTT
- | TRBJ2-7 | TRBV6-1 | - | CASSDRIPGYEQYF | TGTGCCAGCAGTGACAGGATTCCCGGCTACGAGCAGTACTTC
few | TRBJ2-7 | TRBV6-2/TRBV6-3 | - | CASNPGWDTYEQYF | TGTGCCAGCAACCCTGGATGGGACACCTACGAGCAGTACTTC
- | TRBJ1-1 | TRBV12-5 | - | CASGLETGSEAFF | TGTGCTAGTGGTTTGGAGACAGGTTCTGAAGCTTTCTTT
- | TRBJ1-1 | TRBV28 | - | CASSLGSGTEAFF | TGTGCCAGCAGTCTGGGGTCGGGGACTGAAGCTTTCTTT
- | TRBJ2-2 | TRBV6-2/TRBV6-3 | - | CASSDSSRAYTGELFF | TGTGCCAGCAGTGACTCCAGCAGGGCTTACACCGGGGAGCTGTTTTTT
once | TRBJ2-1 | TRBV12-5 | TRBD2 | CASGLSSGRAVEQFF | TGTGCTAGTGGTTTATCTAGCGGGAGGGCCGTAGAGCAGTTCTTC
- | TRBJ2-1 | TRBV28 | - | CAISTQGSYNEQFF | TGTGCCATCTCAACACAGGGCTCCTACAATGAGCAGTTCTTC
- | TRBJ1-3 | TRBV4-2 | - | CASSQQGDSGNTIYF | TGTGCCAGCAGCCAGCAAGGGGACTCTGGAAACACCATATATTTT
- | TRBJ1-6 | TRBV4-2 | - | CASSQGLVTRGSPLHF | TGTGCCAGCAGCCAAGGGTTGGTTACGCGCGGTTCACCCCTCCACTTT
- | TRBJ2-1 | TRBV30 | TRBD2 | CAWSPGLAGGGIRNEQFF | TGTGCCTGGAGTCCGGGACTAGCGGGAGGGGGTATTCGTAATGAGCAGTTCTTC
- | TRBJ1-3 | TRBV2 | TRBD1 | CASTGGPGNTIYF | TGTGCCAGCACAGGGGGGCCTGGAAACACCATATATTTT
- | TRBJ2-7 | TRBV2 | TRBD2 | CASSGETSGRYEQYF | TGTGCCAGCAGTGGGGAGACTAGCGGGCGGTACGAGCAGTACTTC
- | TRBJ2-1 | TRBV28 | - | CASSLARQPSDLYNEQFF | TGTGCCAGCAGTTTAGCCAGACAGCCCTCTGACCTGTACAATGAGCAGTTCTTC
- | TRBJ1-5 | TRBV2 | - | CASSERGGIQPQHF | TGTGCCAGCAGTGAAAGGGGGGGGATTCAGCCCCAGCATTTT
few | TRBJ2-1 | TRBV7-8 | TRBD2 | CASSLARRLAGGTNEQFF | TGTGCCAGCAGCTTAGCCCGGAGGCTAGCGGGAGGGACCAATGAGCAGTTCTTC
- | TRBJ2-7 | TRBV28 | - | CASREGTATYEQYF | TGTGCCAGCAGGGAGGGGACAGCGACCTACGAGCAGTACTTC
- | TRBJ1-1 | TRBV5-1 | - | CASSFTVGRTEAFF | TGCGCCAGCAGCTTTACAGTGGGTCGGACTGAAGCTTTCTTT
- | TRBJ2-2 | TRBV29-1 | - | CSVEGGANTGELFF | TGCAGCGTTGAAGGGGGCGCGAACACCGGGGAGCTGTTTTTT
- | TRBJ1-4 | TRBV4-2 | - | CASSQTRTGGDEKLFF | TGTGCCAGCAGCCAGACCAGGACGGGGGGCGATGAAAAACTGTTTTTT
- | TRBJ2-1 | TRBV5-5 | TRBD1 | CASSPPTGASYNEQFF | TGTGCCAGCAGCCCCCCGACAGGGGCATCCTACAATGAGCAGTTCTTC
- | TRBJ1-5 | TRBV5-1 | TRBD1 | CASSPLDRAQPQHF | TGCGCCAGCAGCCCTTTGGACAGGGCTCAGCCCCAGCATTTT
- | TRBJ1-3 | TRBV7-6 | TRBD1 | CASSLIRQGGGTIYF | TGTGCCAGCAGCTTAATAAGGCAGGGGGGAGGCACCATATATTTT
- | TRBJ2-3 | TRBV18 | TRBD2 | CASSPGLAGGLRDTQYF | TGTGCCAGCTCACCGGGACTAGCGGGAGGTTTGAGAGATACGCAGTATTTT
- | TRBJ1-5 | TRBV28 | TRBD1 | CASATGGGISNQPQHF | TGTGCCAGCGCGACAGGGGGGGGTATAAGCAATCAGCCCCAGCATTTT
- | TRBJ2-5 | TRBV2 | TRBD2 | CASRRLAGAQETQYF | TGTGCCAGCAGGCGACTAGCGGGGGCCCAAGAGACCCAGTACTTC
- | TRBJ1-1 | TRBV19 | - | CASSTGKGDTEAFF | TGTGCCAGTAGTACAGGGAAGGGGGACACTGAAGCTTTCTTT
- | TRBJ1-5 | TRBV30 | - | CAWSAGTLNQPQHF | TGTGCCTGGAGTGCCGGGACACTTAATCAGCCCCAGCATTTT
- | TRBJ1-1 | TRBV30 | TRBD1 | CACGWTGLTEAFF | TGTGCCTGCGGTTGGACAGGGCTCACTGAAGCTTTCTTT
few | TRBJ1-2 | TRBV28 | TRBD1 | CASFGQGGTGYTF | TGTGCCAGCTTCGGACAGGGAGGTACCGGCTACACCTTC
- | TRBJ2-7 | TRBV3-1/TRBV3-2 | - | CASSQASYEQYF | TGTGCCAGCAGCCAGGCTAGCTACGAGCAGTACTTC
- | TRBJ1-1 | TRBV4-1 | - | CASSPGPLAFEAFF | TGCGCCAGCAGCCCAGGACCGCTAGCCTTTGAAGCTTTCTTT
- | TRBJ2-5 | TRBV5-1 | TRBD2 | CASSTGTSGRETQYF | TGCGCCAGCAGCACAGGGACTAGCGGGAGAGAGACCCAGTACTTC
- | TRBJ1-2 | TRBV5-1 | - | CASSLFGGEGYTF | TGCGCCAGCAGCTTGTTTGGAGGAGAAGGCTACACCTTC
- | TRBJ1-4 | TRBV7-9 | TRBD1 | CASTPATGVVEKLFF | TGTGCCAGCACCCCCGCGACAGGGGTAGTCGAAAAACTGTTTTTT
- | TRBJ2-3 | TRBV11-3 | - | CASSRGYTDTQYF | TGTGCCAGCAGCAGGGGATACACAGATACGCAGTATTTT
- | TRBJ2-1 | TRBV24-1 | TRBD1 | CATSDQGQGARNEQFF | TGTGCCACCAGTGATCAGGGACAGGGGGCTCGCAATGAGCAGTTCTTC
- | TRBJ2-2 | TRBV5-1 | - | CASSWGLAVGGGSGELFF | TGCGCCAGCAGCTGGGGGCTAGCGGTCGGCGGTGGGTCCGGGGAGCTGTTTTTT
- | TRBJ2-5 | TRBV21-1 | - | CASSKGREEETQYF | TGTGCCAGCAGCAAAGGGAGGGAAGAAGAGACCCAGTACTTC
- | TRBJ1-4 | TRBV7-6 | - | CASSLGGGTNEKLFF | TGTGCCAGCAGCTTAGGCGGGGGCACTAATGAAAAACTGTTTTTT
- | TRBJ1-1 | TRBV5-1 | TRBD1 | CASYRGVNTEAFF | TGCGCCAGTTACAGGGGGGTGAACACTGAAGCTTTCTTT
- | TRBJ1-2 | TRBV5-1 | TRBD1 | CASSQTGESNYGYTF | TGCGCCAGCAGCCAGACAGGGGAGAGTAACTATGGCTACACCTTC
- | TRBJ2-5 | TRBV30 | - | CAWAGARTQYF | TGTGCCTGGGCAGGGGCGCGGACCCAGTACTTC
- | TRBJ1-1 | TRBV3-1/TRBV3-2 | - | CASSQDRGNTEAFF | TGTGCCAGCAGCCAAGATAGGGGGAACACTGAAGCTTTCTTT
- | TRBJ1-5 | TRBV24-1 | - | CATSGGGRGGNQPQHF | TGTGCCACCAGTGGGGGGGGCAGGGGAGGCAATCAGCCCCAGCATTTT
- | TRBJ2-2 | TRBV7-8 | - | CASRYRELNTGELFF | TGTGCCAGCAGGTACAGGGAATTAAACACCGGGGAGCTGTTTTTT
- | TRBJ2-3 | TRBV27 | - | CASSLGQSTDTQYF | TGTGCCAGCTCCCTAGGACAGTCCACAGATACGCAGTATTTT
- | TRBJ2-1 | TRBV5-1 | TRBD2 | CASSSSLAGGPSSYNEQFF | TGCGCCAGCAGCTCTTCGCTAGCGGGAGGGCCGAGTTCCTACAATGAGCAGTTCTTC
- | TRBJ2-3 | TRBV24-1 | TRBD2 | CATSDPLAGSTDTQYF | TGTGCCACCAGTGATCCCCTAGCGGGAAGCACAGATACGCAGTATTTT
few | TRBJ2-1 | TRBV28 | TRBD2 | CASSLSRASGRGSYNEQFF | TGTGCCAGCAGTTTATCCCGGGCTAGCGGGAGGGGGTCCTACAATGAGCAGTTCTTC
- | TRBJ2-7 | TRBV7-8 | - | CASSLVFGGAEANYEQYF | TGTGCCAGCAGCTTAGTGTTCGGAGGAGCGGAGGCAAACTACGAGCAGTACTTC
- | TRBJ2-5 | TRBV18 | - | CASSPTWSQETQYF | TGTGCCAGCTCACCAACCTGGAGCCAAGAGACCCAGTACTTC
- | TRBJ1-4 | TRBV7-7 | - | CASSLRGFNEKLFF | TGTGCCAGCAGCCTCAGGGGCTTTAATGAAAAACTGTTTTTT